The present entry profiles one TCR beta chain with its context. Its cognate antigen is unknown. V was clipped by 0 bases and J by 9 bases, with 13 bases between them. The CDR3 extends over 14 amino acids. Germline V gene sequence: CDR1 SGDLS, CDR2 YYNGEE. The source of the sample is a study of T cell responses to AZD1222 COVID-19 vaccine. Measured with immunoSEQ multiplex PCR; TCRdb has only the in-frame clones, and not every one. The sample shows under 140,000 clones, roughly 90% of them seen only once. Study results and caveats: Clonal diversity was possibly underestimated, and the donors were mostly white British, with more females. Only five or six AZD1222 recipients were seropositive at baseline. Breadth and depth of Spike-specific TCRs rose after two AZD1222 doses. Across spike, vaccine-associated CD4 TCRs were found, dominant at 160-218 and 743-854.

The chain joins TRBV9 to TRBJ2-1; D unclear. The source was peripheral blood, collected on day 0 of AZD1222 vaccination. This TCR came from an adult in good health. The CDR3 bases are TGTGCCAGCAGCGTAGGTAGGACCAGTCGTGAGCAGTTCTTC. It yields the protein CASSVGRTSREQFF.